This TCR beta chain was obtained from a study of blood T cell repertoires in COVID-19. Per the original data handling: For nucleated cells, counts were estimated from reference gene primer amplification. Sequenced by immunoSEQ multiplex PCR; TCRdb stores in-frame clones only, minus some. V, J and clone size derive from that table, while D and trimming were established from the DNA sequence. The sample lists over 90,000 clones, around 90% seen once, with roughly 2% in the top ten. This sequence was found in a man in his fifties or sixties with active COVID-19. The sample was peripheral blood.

The CDR3 DNA sequence: TGTGCCAGCAGCCACGGTGGGGGCGGGAGCTCTGGGGCCAACGTCCTGACTTTC. Its translation is CASSHGGGGSSGANVLTF. The genes are TRBV11-2 and TRBJ2-6; D might be TRBD2 (7 bases). This CDR3 has 18 amino acids. The ends were cut back, 5 bases at V and 0 bases at J, with 17 bases in the middle. From germline, CDR1 is SGHAT and CDR2 FQNNGV. Looking up the rest from reference TRBV11-2 and TRBJ2-6 gives the full variable domain: EAGVAQSPRYKIIEKRQSVAFWCNPISGHATLYWYQQILGQGPKLLIQFQNNGVVDDSQLPKDRFSAERLKGVDSTLKIQPAKLEDSAVYLCASSHGGGGSSGANVLTFGAGSRLTVL.